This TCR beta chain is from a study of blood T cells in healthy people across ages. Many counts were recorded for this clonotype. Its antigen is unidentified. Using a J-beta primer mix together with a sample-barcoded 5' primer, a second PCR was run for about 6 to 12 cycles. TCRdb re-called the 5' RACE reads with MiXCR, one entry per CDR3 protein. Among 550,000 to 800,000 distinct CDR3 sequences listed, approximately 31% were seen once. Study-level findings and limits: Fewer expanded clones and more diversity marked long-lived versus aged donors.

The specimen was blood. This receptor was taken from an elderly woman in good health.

This CDR3 is CASSVGQGAGANVLTF. The CDR3 DNA is TGTGCCAGCAGCGTAGGACAGGGAGCTGGGGCCAACGTCCTGACTTTC. The chain recombines TRBV9 with TRBJ2-6; the match to TRBD1 covers 7 bases. The CDR3 is made up of 16 amino acids. CDR1 SGDLS and CDR2 YYNGEE come from the germline V gene. V lost 0 bases and J lost 2; bases outside the gene matches: 2.